One T cell receptor beta chain is described in this entry. Its specificity is unknown. Here immunoSEQ multiplex PCR was the method, and the copy in TCRdb shows in-frame clones only, minus some. The table shows around 160,000 clones, with about 89% occurring only once. The record originates from a study of T cell responses to AZD1222 COVID-19 vaccine. Findings and caveats of the study: Recipients of AZD1222 seropositive at baseline numbered only 6 or 7. Per reports, nearly half of all spike-specific TCRs target regions that are unmutated in variants. Donors were chiefly white British, with a greater number of females, and clonal diversity was perhaps underestimated.

Germline values: CDR1 SGDLS, CDR2 YYNGEE. The CDR3 consists of 14 residues. V gave up 0 bases and J gave up 4 bases; unmatched junction bases: 2. The TCR comes from an adult in good health. This specimen consisted of peripheral blood, obtained on day 0 of MenACWY control vaccination. The genes are TRBV9 and TRBJ1-1, with 8 bases matching TRBD1. CDR3 sequence: CASSVADRGTEAFF. The CDR3 bases are TGTGCCAGCAGCGTAGCTGACAGGGGCACTGAAGCTTTCTTT. The whole variable domain, remainder taken from reference TRBV9 and TRBJ1-1, is DSGVTQTPKHLITATGQRVTLRCSPRSGDLSVYWYQQSLDQGLQFLIQYYNGEERAKGNILERFSAQQFPDLHSELNLSSLELGDSALYFCASSVADRGTEAFFGQGTRLTVV.